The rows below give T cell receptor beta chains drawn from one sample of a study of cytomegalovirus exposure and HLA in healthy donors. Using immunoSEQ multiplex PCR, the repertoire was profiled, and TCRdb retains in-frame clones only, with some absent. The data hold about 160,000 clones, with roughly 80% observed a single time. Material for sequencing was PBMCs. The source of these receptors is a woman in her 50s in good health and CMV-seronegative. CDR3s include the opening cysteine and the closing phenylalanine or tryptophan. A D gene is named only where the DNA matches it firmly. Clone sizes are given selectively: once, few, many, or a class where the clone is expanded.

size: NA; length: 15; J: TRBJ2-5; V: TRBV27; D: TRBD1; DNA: TGTGCCAGCAGTCACTCGACAGGGACCCGGGAGACCCAGTACTTC; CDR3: CASSHSTGTRETQYF
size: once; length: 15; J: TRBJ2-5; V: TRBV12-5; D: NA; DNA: TGTGCTAGTGGCTTGGTACTGGGACCCTCCGGGGGCCAGTACTTC; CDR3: CASGLVLGPSGGQYF
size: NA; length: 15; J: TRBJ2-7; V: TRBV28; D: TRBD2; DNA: TGTGCCAGCAGAACACGACTAGCGGGAGGGCGCGAGCAGTACTTC; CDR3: CASRTRLAGGREQYF
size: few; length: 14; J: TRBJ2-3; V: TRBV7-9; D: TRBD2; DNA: TGTGCCAGCAGCTCAGCGGGAGGAGGAGATACGCAGTATTTT; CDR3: CASSSAGGGDTQYF
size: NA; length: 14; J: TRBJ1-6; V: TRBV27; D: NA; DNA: TGTGCCAGCAGGGCGCAGATCGGAGATTCACCCCTCCACTTT; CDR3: CASRAQIGDSPLHF
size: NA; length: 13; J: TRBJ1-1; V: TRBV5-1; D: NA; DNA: TGCGCCAGCAGCTTGGACACGAACACTGAAGCTTTCTTT; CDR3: CASSLDTNTEAFF
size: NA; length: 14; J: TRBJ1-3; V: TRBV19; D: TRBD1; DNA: TGTGCCAGCACGACAGGGAATACTGGAAACACCATATATTTT; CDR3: CASTTGNTGNTIYF
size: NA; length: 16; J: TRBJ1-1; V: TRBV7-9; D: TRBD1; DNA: TGTGCCAGCAGCCTCTGGACAGGGGTTGGTGACACTGAAGCTTTCTTT; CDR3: CASSLWTGVGDTEAFF
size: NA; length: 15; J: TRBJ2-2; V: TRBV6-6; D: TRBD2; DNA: TGTGCCAGCAGACCTAGCGGGAGCGGTACCGGGGAGCTGTTTTTT; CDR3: CASRPSGSGTGELFF
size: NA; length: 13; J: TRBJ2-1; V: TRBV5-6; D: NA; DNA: TGTGCCAGTGGACAAAAGTCCTACAATGAGCAGTTCTTC; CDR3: CASGQKSYNEQFF